The 26 T cell receptor beta chains listed next were all sequenced from one sample in a study of T-cell memory formation after mild COVID-19. A single record per CDR3 protein comes from TCRdb applying MiXCR to the 5' RACE reads. The data contain approximately 150,000 distinct CDR3 sequences, over 10% of them singletons. What was sequenced was PBMCs or a T cell subset sorted from them (not recorded which). The source of these receptors is a man aged 18 to 30 who had mild COVID-19 (a few samples of this study predate the infection). Cell type and time point are not known.

In the case of this clonotype: This could be a read error, since a much larger clone is one nucleotide away. The V gene is TRBV28, the J gene TRBJ2-3; possibly TRBD2 for D (5 bases). The CDR3 has 14 amino acids. The V end lost 4 bases, the J end lost 2 bases, and 10 bases lay between the germline ends. Germline V gives CDR1 MDHEN, CDR2 SYDVKM. This chain's CDR3 is CASSSPGYTDTQYF. CDR3 nucleotides: TGTGCCAGCAGTTCCCCGGGGTACACAGATACGCAGTATTTT.

This clonotype appeared many times. The J gene is TRBJ2-3, the V gene TRBV12-3 or TRBV12-4; 8 bases align to TRBD1. V was pared by 8 bases and J by 1 base, with 5 bases of the junction left unmatched. The CDR3 runs 14 residues. The CDR3 nucleotides are TGTGCCAGCGCACCGGGACAGGGCACAGATACGCAGTATTTT. It codes for CASAPGQGTDTQYF.

This clonotype was counted at least ten times. The V gene is TRBV6-2 or TRBV6-3, the J gene TRBJ2-5; unclear D gene. Trimming took 5 bases from V and 5 from J, leaving 9 bases between them. In germline, CDR1 is MNHEY, CDR2 SVGEGT. CDR3 size: 12 residues. CDR3 sequence (DNA): TGTGCCAGCAGTCCAACGGATGAGACCCAGTACTTC. This sequence encodes CASSPTDETQYF.

The V and J genes are TRBV7-9 and TRBJ2-1; D is possibly TRBD2 (5 bases). Germline-derived CDR1 and CDR2 are SEHNR and FQNEAQ (reference sequence). The CDR3 consists of 13 residues. Trimming left V 1 base short and J 8 bases short, with 9 bases between. CDR3 residues: CASSLGPEDEQFF. Here the CDR3 DNA reads TGTGCCAGCAGCTTAGGCCCGGAGGATGAGCAGTTCTTC.

This clonotype appeared many times. The chain recombines TRBV4-1 with TRBJ2-1, with TRBD2 matching 8 bases. The germline CDR1 and CDR2 sequences are MGHRA and YSYEKL. The CDR3 runs 16 residues. After removal of 2 bases from V and 7 bases from J, the junction contained 10 bases not matched to a gene. The CDR3 DNA reads TGCGCCAGCAGCCAACCTGGGACTAGGGTGGATAATGAGCAGTTCTTC. Its translation: CASSQPGTRVDNEQFF.

This clonotype was counted only a few times. V usage is TRBV15 and J usage is TRBJ2-1; the D gene is possibly TRBD1 (6 bases). Germline loops: CDR1 LNHNV, CDR2 YYDKDF (reference sequence). Between the trimmed V and J ends, which lost 1 base and 4 bases, there was a span of 8 bases. The CDR3 covers 14 residues. CDR3 nucleotide sequence: TGTGCCACCAGCAGAGGGACAGTTTACAATGAGCAGTTCTTC. This encodes CATSRGTVYNEQFF.

The chain couples TRBV6-5 to TRBJ1-6; TRBD1 might be the D (5 bases). The CDR3 length is 15 residues. The V gene's germline CDR1 is MNHEY and CDR2 SVGAGI. Trimming stripped 1 base from V and 7 bases from J, with 11 bases between. CDR3 in amino acids: CASSYLGRANSPLHF. CDR3 DNA: TGTGCCAGCAGTTACTTGGGCAGGGCGAATTCACCCCTCCACTTT.

The table lists this clonotype with a few counts. V gene TRBV5-1 combines with J gene TRBJ2-1; 7 bases fit TRBD1. Germline CDR1 reads SGHRS; CDR2 reads YFSETQ. The CDR3 has 16 amino acids. V lost 4 bases, J lost 9 bases, and 16 bases stayed unmatched. The CDR3 region has the DNA TGCGCCAGCAGCCGGATGAGTGGGACAGCAGCTTTTGAGCAGTTCTTC. It yields the protein CASSRMSGTAAFEQFF. Full variable domain (missing parts from reference TRBV5-1 and TRBJ2-1): KAGVTQTPRYLIKTRGQQVTLSCSPISGHRSVSWYQQTPGQGLQFLFEYFSETQRNKGNFPGRFSGRQFSNSRSEMNVSTLELGDSALYLCASSRMSGTAAFEQFFGPGTRLTVL.

This clonotype was counted a few times. CDR3 protein: CASSVGGWSDTQYF. In nucleotides, the CDR3 is TGTGCCAGCAGCGTAGGGGGGTGGTCAGATACGCAGTATTTT. The genes are TRBV9 and TRBJ2-3; D may match TRBD1 or TRBD2 (5 bases each). Germline CDR1 SGDLS, CDR2 YYNGEE. This CDR3 comprises 14 residues. The germline V and J ends were trimmed by 0 bases and 4 bases, with 9 bases remaining between them.

This clonotype has more than one count but fewer than ten. The V gene is TRBV7-9, the J gene TRBJ2-7; D uncertain. This CDR3 has 15 residues. The germline V gene has CDR1 SEHNR and CDR2 FQNEAQ (reference sequence). With 4 bases removed from V and 1 base from J, the gap between germline ends came to 14 bases. CDR3 in amino acids: CASSSPVALSYEQYF. Written as DNA, the CDR3 is TGTGCCAGCAGCTCCCCGGTTGCTCTGTCCTACGAGCAGTACTTC.

The V gene is TRBV7-9, the J gene TRBJ1-1, with D perhaps TRBD1 (5 bases). CDR1 is SEHNR, CDR2 FQNEAQ, per germline (reference sequence). CDR3 length equals 15 residues. V lost 6 bases and J lost 1, with 15 bases in between. CDR3 in DNA: TGTGCCAGCAGATATAGGGACGGGCGGAACACTGAAGCTTTCTTT. This translates into CASRYRDGRNTEAFF.

This clonotype was counted between two and nine times. The gene calls are TRBV28 and TRBJ2-2, with TRBD2 matching 15 bases. The CDR3 totals 18 residues. V shed 4 bases and J 0 bases; nucleotides not matched to a gene: 3. Looked up from germline, CDR1 is MDHEN and CDR2 is SYDVKM. CDR3: CASSSGTSGGSNTGELFF. CDR3 DNA sequence: TGTGCCAGCAGTTCTGGGACTAGCGGGGGGTCGAACACCGGGGAGCTGTTTTTT.

This clonotype was counted only a few times. The chain employs TRBV7-3 and TRBJ2-1; D possibly matches TRBD1 or TRBD2 (6 bases each). Trimming pared 8 bases from V and 8 bases from J, leaving 22 bases between. Germline V lookup: CDR1 SGHTA, CDR2 FQGTGA. CDR3 length equals 15 residues. The CDR3 reads CASRPGGGPGHEQFF. In DNA, the CDR3 is TGTGCCAGCCGTCCCGGGGGCGGGCCGGGGCATGAGCAGTTCTTC.

The CDR3 nucleotides read TGTGCCAGCAGCTTAACGGCGGGGTTCGGGGAGCTGTTTTTT. Its protein is CASSLTAGFGELFF. The gene calls are TRBV7-3 and TRBJ2-2; D is perhaps TRBD2 (6 bases). CDR3 length: 14 amino acids. Germline loops: CDR1 SGHTA, CDR2 FQGTGA. Trimming removed 0 bases from V and 7 bases from J, with 9 bases in between.

This clonotype was detected only a few times. This chain connects TRBV5-6 to TRBJ1-6; D not resolved. Germline assignment: CDR1 SGHDT and CDR2 YYEEEE. The CDR3 length is 12 residues. The V and J ends lost 4 bases and 10 bases respectively, with 9 bases between them. CDR3 nucleotide sequence: TGTGCCAGCAGCGCTGGCGGGTCACCCCTCCACTTT. Translation: CASSAGGSPLHF. The full variable domain, with the rest looked up from reference TRBV5-6 and TRBJ1-6, is DAGVTQSPTHLIKTRGQQVTLRCSPKSGHDTVSWYQQALGQGPQFIFQYYEEEERQRGNFPDRFSGHQFPNYSSELNVNALLLGDSALYLCASSAGGSPLHFGNGTRLTVT.

This clonotype was seen a few times. This rearrangement joins TRBV21-1 to TRBJ2-2; the table's D call, TRBD1, has no DNA check behind it. TRBV21-1 is a documented pseudogene. CDR3 length: 15 amino acids. The CDR3 is CATPLGTGPSGELFF. CDR3 DNA sequence: TGTGCCACTCCCTTAGGGACAGGTCCTTCCGGGGAGCTGTTTTTT.

This clonotype came up a few times. This chain connects TRBV5-1 to TRBJ1-1; tentatively, D is TRBD1 (5 bases). Germline CDR1 reads SGHRS; CDR2 reads YFSETQ. The CDR3 spans 13 residues. Trimming took 5 bases from V and 5 from J, leaving 13 bases between them. The CDR3 DNA sequence: TGCGCCAGCAGGCCCCAGGGTACGACTGAAGCTTTCTTT. Translated: CASRPQGTTEAFF.

A few counts support this clonotype. The rearrangement links TRBV29-1 to TRBJ1-6; 8 bases are shared with TRBD1. Germline V lookup: CDR1 SQVTM, CDR2 ANQGSEA. The CDR3 totals 13 residues. Trimming removed 5 bases from V and 7 bases from J; junction bases left unmatched: 4. Written as DNA, the CDR3 is TGCAGCGTTCGGGGACAGGAGAATTCACCCCTCCACTTT. It specifies CSVRGQENSPLHF.

The chain is built from TRBV7-9 and TRBJ1-1; TRBD1 might be the D (5 bases). CDR3 length: 15 amino acids. Trimming took 3 bases from V and 1 from J, leaving 12 bases between them. Germline CDR1 is SEHNR and CDR2 is FQNEAQ (reference sequence). The chain's CDR3 is CASSFRDGPNTEAFF. The CDR3 coding sequence is TGTGCCAGCAGCTTCCGGGACGGGCCGAACACTGAAGCTTTCTTT.

The chain uses TRBV30 and TRBJ2-5; tentatively, D is TRBD2 (6 bases). The CDR3 is 13 amino acids. Trimming removed 3 bases from V and 2 bases from J, with 10 bases in between. Germline V CDR1 and CDR2: GTSNPN, SVGIG (reference sequence). CDR3 residues: CAWRVAGQETQYF. CDR3 coding DNA: TGTGCCTGGAGGGTGGCGGGACAAGAGACCCAGTACTTC.

The chain uses TRBV20-1 and TRBJ2-1; perhaps TRBD2 as D (5 bases). The V end lost 3 bases, the J end lost 2 bases, and 8 bases lay between the germline ends. Germline CDR1 and CDR2: DFQATT and SNEGSKA (reference sequence). The CDR3 has 13 residues. Here the CDR3 DNA reads TGCAGTGCTAGCGGGGTAACCTACAATGAGCAGTTCTTC. Its protein product is CSASGVTYNEQFF.

This clonotype has just a few counts. The CDR3 sequence: CASSLAGGEDTEAFF. The CDR3 nucleotides are TGCGCCAGCAGCTTGGCAGGGGGCGAGGACACTGAAGCTTTCTTT. V usage is TRBV5-1 and J usage is TRBJ1-1; 8 positions match TRBD1. The CDR3 runs 15 residues. Germline V gene sequence: CDR1 SGHRS, CDR2 YFSETQ. J lost 3 bases, V lost 0 bases, and 4 bases had no gene match.

This chain joins TRBV27 and TRBJ2-2; D remains unclear. CDR3 length: 13 amino acids. Germline CDR1 is MNHEY and CDR2 is SMNVEV (reference sequence). Trimming removed 1 base at V and 6 bases at J, with 6 bases between. The DNA of the CDR3 is TGTGCCAGCAGTTTATGGGCAGCCGGGGAGCTGTTTTTT. Protein: CASSLWAAGELFF.

The chain is built from TRBV6-5 and TRBJ1-5, with no clear D. The CDR3 sequence is 13 residues long. Germline-derived CDR1 and CDR2 are MNHEY and SVGAGI. Deletions cut 6 bases from V and 8 bases from J, with 14 bases between. DNA for the CDR3: TGTGCCAGCAGCCCGGCAGGATCTGAGCCCCAGCATTTT. Amino acids: CASSPAGSEPQHF.

This clonotype was recorded at least ten times. This sequence joins TRBV5-1 and TRBJ2-3; D possibly corresponds to TRBD1 (6 bases). The CDR3 totals 14 residues. Germline CDR1 is SGHRS and CDR2 is YFSETQ. V lost 0 bases and J 5 bases, leaving 10 bases between the germline ends. CDR3 sequence: CASSLEGGEDTQYF. The CDR3 bases are TGCGCCAGCAGCTTGGAAGGGGGTGAAGATACGCAGTATTTT.

This clonotype was seen only a few times. The chain combines TRBV4-1 with TRBJ2-7; 12 nucleotides line up with TRBD2. CDR3 length: 16 residues. J was trimmed by 4 bases and V by 3 bases; bases with no gene match: 7. Germline V gives CDR1 MGHRA, CDR2 YSYEKL. The CDR3 protein is CASSQESSGGAYEQYF. The CDR3 coding sequence is TGCGCCAGCAGCCAGGAATCTAGCGGGGGGGCGTACGAGCAGTACTTC.